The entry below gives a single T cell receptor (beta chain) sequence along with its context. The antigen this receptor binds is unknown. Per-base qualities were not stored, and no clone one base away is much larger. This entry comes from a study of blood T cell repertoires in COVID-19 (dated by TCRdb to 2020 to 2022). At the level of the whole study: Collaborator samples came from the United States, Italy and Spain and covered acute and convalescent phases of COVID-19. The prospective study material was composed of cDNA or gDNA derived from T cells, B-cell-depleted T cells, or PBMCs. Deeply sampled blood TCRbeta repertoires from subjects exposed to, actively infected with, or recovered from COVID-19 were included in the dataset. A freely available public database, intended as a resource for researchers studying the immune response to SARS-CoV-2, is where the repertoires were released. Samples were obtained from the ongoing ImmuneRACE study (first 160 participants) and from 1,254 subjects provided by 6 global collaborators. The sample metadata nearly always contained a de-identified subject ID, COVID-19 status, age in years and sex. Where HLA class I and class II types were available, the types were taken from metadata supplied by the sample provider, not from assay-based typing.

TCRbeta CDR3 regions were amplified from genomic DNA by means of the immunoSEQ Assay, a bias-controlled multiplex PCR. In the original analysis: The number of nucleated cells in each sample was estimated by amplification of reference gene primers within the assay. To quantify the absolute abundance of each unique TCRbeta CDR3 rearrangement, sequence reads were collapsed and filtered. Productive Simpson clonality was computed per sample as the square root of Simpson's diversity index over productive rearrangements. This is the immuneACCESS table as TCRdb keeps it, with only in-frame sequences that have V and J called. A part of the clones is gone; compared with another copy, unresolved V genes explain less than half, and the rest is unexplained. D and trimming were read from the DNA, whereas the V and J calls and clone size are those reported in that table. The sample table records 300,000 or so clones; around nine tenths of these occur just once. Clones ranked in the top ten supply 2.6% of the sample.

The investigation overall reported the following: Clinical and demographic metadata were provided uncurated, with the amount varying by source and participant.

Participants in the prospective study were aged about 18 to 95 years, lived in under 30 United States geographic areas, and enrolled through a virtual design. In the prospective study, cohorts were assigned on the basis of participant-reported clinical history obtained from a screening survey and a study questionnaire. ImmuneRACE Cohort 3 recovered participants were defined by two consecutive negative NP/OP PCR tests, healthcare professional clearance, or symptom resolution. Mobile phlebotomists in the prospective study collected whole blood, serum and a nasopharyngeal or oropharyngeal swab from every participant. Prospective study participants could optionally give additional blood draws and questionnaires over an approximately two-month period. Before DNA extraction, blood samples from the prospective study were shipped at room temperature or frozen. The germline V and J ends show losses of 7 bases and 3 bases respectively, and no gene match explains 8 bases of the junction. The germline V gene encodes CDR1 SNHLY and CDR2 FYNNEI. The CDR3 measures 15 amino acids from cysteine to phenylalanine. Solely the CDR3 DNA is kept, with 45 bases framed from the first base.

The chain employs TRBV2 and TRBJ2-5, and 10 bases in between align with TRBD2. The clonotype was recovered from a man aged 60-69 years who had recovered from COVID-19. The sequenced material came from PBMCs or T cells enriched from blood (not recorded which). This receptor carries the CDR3 CASTVSGGIKETQYF. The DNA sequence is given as TGTGCCAGCACCGTTAGCGGGGGGATTAAAGAGACCCAGTACTTC.